This TCR beta chain was documented in a study of cytomegalovirus exposure and HLA in healthy donors. Whole-study results and caveats: The study reported that TCR beta sequences accurately predicted HLA-A and HLA-B alleles in most subjects. Beyond CMV serostatus, there was no information to go on about immune exposure.

Amplification used 60 Vbeta primers and 13 Jbeta primers. Using immunoSEQ multiplex PCR, the repertoire was profiled, and TCRdb retains in-frame clones only, with some absent. The sample yields about 140,000 clones, roughly 80% seen once. As to this clone: Its antigen is not known.

This CDR3 is built from 14 residues. Germline CDR1 LNHDA, CDR2 SQIVND (reference sequence). Between the trimmed V and J ends, which lost 2 bases and 3 bases, there was a span of 9 bases. This chain joins TRBV19 and TRBJ2-3; maybe TRBD2 (5 bases). The sequenced sample was PBMCs. The TCR was taken from a man between 35 and 55 years old in good health and CMV-seronegative. CDR3 region: CASSITGVTDTQYF. The DNA for the CDR3 is TGTGCCAGTAGTATAACCGGGGTAACAGATACGCAGTATTTT.